This TCR beta chain was profiled in a study of T cells after yellow fever vaccination. Study background: Each low-cell-number fraction was prepared by means of SMART-Seq v4 Ultra Low Input. Study observations and caveats: Post-booster samples contained most primary-vaccination clones (approximately 95% CD4, about 90% CD8).

The CDR3 is made up of 13 amino acids. Germline CDR1 reads MDHEN; CDR2 reads SYDVKM. V trimming: 6 bases; J trimming: 7 bases; junction bases outside the gene matches: 5. TCRdb passed the 5' RACE reads through MiXCR, listing each CDR3 protein once. The table lists about 360,000 distinct CDR3 sequences, 6.2% of them singletons, with 15% in the top ten. About this clonotype: The antigen is undetermined.

This specimen consisted of PBMCs, obtained 5 days after the yellow fever booster vaccination. This receptor was identified in a man between 25 and 39 years old who received the YFV17D yellow fever vaccine. The chain employs TRBV28 and TRBJ1-1; the match to TRBD1 covers 10 bases. Written as DNA, the CDR3 is TGTGCCAGCAGCCGAGACAGGGGGCTTGAAGCTTTCTTT. It codes for CASSRDRGLEAFF.